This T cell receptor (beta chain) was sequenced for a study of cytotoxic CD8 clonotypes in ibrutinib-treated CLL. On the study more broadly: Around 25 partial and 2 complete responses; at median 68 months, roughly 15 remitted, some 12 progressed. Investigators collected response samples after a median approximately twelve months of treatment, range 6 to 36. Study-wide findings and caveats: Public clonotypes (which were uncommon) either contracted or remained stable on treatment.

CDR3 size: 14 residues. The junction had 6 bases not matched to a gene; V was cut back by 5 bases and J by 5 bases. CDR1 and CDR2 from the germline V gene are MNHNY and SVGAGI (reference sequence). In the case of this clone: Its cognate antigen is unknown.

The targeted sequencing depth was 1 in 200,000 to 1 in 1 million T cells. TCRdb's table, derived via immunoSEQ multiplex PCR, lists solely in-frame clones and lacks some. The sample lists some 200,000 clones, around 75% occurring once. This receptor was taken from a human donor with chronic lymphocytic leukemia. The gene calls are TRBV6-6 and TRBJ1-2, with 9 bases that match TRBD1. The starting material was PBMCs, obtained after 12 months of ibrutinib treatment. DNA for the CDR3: TGTGCCAGCAGTCCTGGGACAGGGCGATATGGCTACACCTTC. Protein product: CASSPGTGRYGYTF.